The rows below give T cell receptor beta chains drawn from one sample of a study of blood T cell repertoires in COVID-19. Produced via immunoSEQ multiplex PCR; TCRdb's table is partial and in-frame only. The data hold tens of thousands of clones, with 65% to 80% observed a single time. The material sequenced was peripheral blood. The source is a human donor in a cohort sampled during active COVID-19. CDR3s include the opening cysteine and the closing phenylalanine or tryptophan. D genes are given only for firm matches. The size field is filled for only some rows; it gives once, few, many or a size class.

d_call,j_call,v_call,clone_size,cdr3_nt,cdr3_aa
TRBD1,TRBJ2-7,TRBV7-2,.,TGTGCCAGCAGCCGGAACGGGGACAGATCGGTGGGAGAGCAGTACTTC,CASSRNGDRSVGEQYF
TRBD1,TRBJ2-2,TRBV7-9,.,TGTGCCAGCATTGACAGGGGGAGAACCGGGGAGCTGTTTTTT,CASIDRGRTGELFF
TRBD1,TRBJ2-5,TRBV4-2,.,TGTGCCAGCAGCGGAGGGACAGGGGGCGGTGAGACCCAGTACTTC,CASSGGTGGGETQYF
.,TRBJ1-2,TRBV10-2,few,TGCGCCAGCAGTGAGCAGGCTAACTATGGCTACACCTTC,CASSEQANYGYTF
TRBD1,TRBJ1-2,TRBV4-2,.,TGTGCCAGCAGCCAAGAAAGAAGGAGGGGGACAGGGATTTTCTATGGCTACACCTTC,CASSQERRRGTGIFYGYTF
.,TRBJ2-3,TRBV6-2/TRBV6-3,.,TGTGCCAGCAGCCACACGGATACGCAGTATTTT,CASSHTDTQYF
.,TRBJ1-1,TRBV27,.,TGTGCCAGCAGTTTAGGTGGAGCCATGAACACTGAAGCTTTCTTT,CASSLGGAMNTEAFF
TRBD2,TRBJ2-3,TRBV18,.,TGTGCCAGCTCATCCCTAGCGGGGGCACTGGATACGCAGTATTTT,CASSSLAGALDTQYF
TRBD1,TRBJ2-7,TRBV5-1,.,TGCGCCAGCAGCTACGGACAGGGTACCTACGAGCAGTACTTC,CASSYGQGTYEQYF
TRBD1,TRBJ1-1,TRBV28,few,TGTGCCAGCAGTCCCTCGGCCGGACAGGTCAACACTGAAGCTTTCTTT,CASSPSAGQVNTEAFF
TRBD1,TRBJ1-1,TRBV29-1,.,TGCAGCGTGTTACAGGGGGGCACTGAAGCTTTCTTT,CSVLQGGTEAFF
TRBD2,TRBJ2-1,TRBV5-4,.,TGTGCCAGCAGCTTGGGGGGCGGGGGCTCCTACAATGAGCAGTTCTTC,CASSLGGGGSYNEQFF
TRBD1,TRBJ1-2,TRBV7-9,.,TGTGCCAGCAGCTTAGAGGGGACAGGCGGCTACACCTTC,CASSLEGTGGYTF
TRBD2,TRBJ2-7,TRBV4-2,few,TGTGCCAGCAGCCAAGATGTAGCGGGAGCCTACGAGCAGTACTTC,CASSQDVAGAYEQYF
TRBD2,TRBJ2-3,TRBV3-1/TRBV3-2,.,TGTGCCAGCAGCCAAGATTCACGACTAGCCTCAGATACGCAGTATTTT,CASSQDSRLASDTQYF
TRBD1,TRBJ1-2,TRBV27,.,TGTGCCAGCAGCCACGACAGGGGTAATGGCTACACCTTC,CASSHDRGNGYTF
.,TRBJ2-6,TRBV3-1/TRBV3-2,.,TGTGCCAGCAGCCCAGACAGCTCTGGGGCCAACGTCCTGACTTTC,CASSPDSSGANVLTF
.,TRBJ2-1,TRBV5-4,few,TGTGCCAGCAGTTCAGACAGGAATGTTAATGAGCAGTTCTTC,CASSSDRNVNEQFF
.,TRBJ1-1,TRBV11-2,.,TGTGCCAGCAACCCGACAGCGATTATGAACACTGAAGCTTTCTTT,CASNPTAIMNTEAFF
.,TRBJ1-1,TRBV7-8,.,TGTGCCAGCAGCTTAAACTATGGCAGGGCTTGGAACACTGAAGCTTTCTTT,CASSLNYGRAWNTEAFF
TRBD2,TRBJ2-1,TRBV19,.,TGTGCCAGTAGTATTCTAGCGGACTACAATGAGCAGTTCTTC,CASSILADYNEQFF
TRBD1,TRBJ1-5,TRBV19,few,TGTGCCACCTCCGGGACAGGGGGTAATCAGCCCCAGCATTTT,CATSGTGGNQPQHF
TRBD1,TRBJ2-4,TRBV5-4,.,TGTGCCAGCAGCTCCCTCGGGACAGGGGAAGCCAAAAACATTCAGTACTTC,CASSSLGTGEAKNIQYF
TRBD2,TRBJ2-1,TRBV28,once,TGTGCCAGCAGAACACTAGCGGACTCCTACAATGAGCAGTTCTTC,CASRTLADSYNEQFF
TRBD1,TRBJ2-7,TRBV19,.,TGTGCCAGTAGTCCCAGGACAGGGGGGACCTACGAGCAGTACTTC,CASSPRTGGTYEQYF
.,TRBJ1-6,TRBV28,.,TGTGCCAGCAGACCTCGGAGGGGAAGCTCCTATAATTCACCCCTCCACTTT,CASRPRRGSSYNSPLHF
.,TRBJ2-7,TRBV7-2,.,TGTGCCAGCAGCTCCCGGGTGAGCTCCTACGAGCAGTACTTC,CASSSRVSSYEQYF
TRBD1,TRBJ1-2,TRBV4-1,.,TGCGCCAGCAGCCAGCCTCTGGACAGGGGATTTGGCTACACCTTC,CASSQPLDRGFGYTF
TRBD2,TRBJ2-2,TRBV10-3,.,TGTGCCACCACACTCGGGGGAGGGACGAACACCGGGGAGCTGTTTTTT,CATTLGGGTNTGELFF
TRBD1,TRBJ1-1,TRBV5-1,.,TGCGCCAGCAGGACAGGGAATTTGAACACTGAAGCTTTCTTT,CASRTGNLNTEAFF
TRBD2,TRBJ2-3,TRBV5-1,.,TGCGCCAGCAGCTTGGACGGGACTAGCGGGGGGCGCACAGATACGCAGTATTTT,CASSLDGTSGGRTDTQYF
.,TRBJ2-4,TRBV3-1/TRBV3-2,.,TGTGCCAGCAGCCAAAGCTCCGCCAAAAACATTCAGTACTTC,CASSQSSAKNIQYF
.,TRBJ2-2,TRBV9,.,TGTGCCAGCAGCGTAGACGGTTCCTCGAACACCGGGGAGCTGTTTTTT,CASSVDGSSNTGELFF
.,TRBJ2-7,TRBV6-2/TRBV6-3,few,TGTGCCAGCAGCCGTATGACAGGACCCTACGAGCAGTACTTC,CASSRMTGPYEQYF
TRBD2,TRBJ2-1,TRBV27,.,TGTGCCAGCAGTTTCCGGCTAGCGGGAGGGAATGAGCAGTTCTTC,CASSFRLAGGNEQFF
.,TRBJ1-1,TRBV7-8,few,TGTGCCAGCAGCCCCCACCCTATCAGCGGGTCCGCTTTCTTT,CASSPHPISGSAFF
.,TRBJ1-2,TRBV27,.,TGTGCCAGCAGCCGTCGGGAGGGCTATGGCTACACCTTC,CASSRREGYGYTF
TRBD1,TRBJ2-2,TRBV7-9,once,TGTGCCAGCAGCTTAGGCAGGGGGCGGTGGACCGGGGAGCTGTTTTTT,CASSLGRGRWTGELFF
.,TRBJ2-2,TRBV10-3,.,TGTGCCATCAGGGGCCGCAGGGCCGGGGAGCTGTTTTTT,CAIRGRRAGELFF
.,TRBJ1-4,TRBV19,.,TGTGCCAGTAGCACGTTGAGCGAAAAACTGTTTTTT,CASSTLSEKLFF
.,TRBJ1-4,TRBV19,few,TGTGCCAGTAGCCCACTTTCCGGGAATGAAAAACTGTTTTTT,CASSPLSGNEKLFF
TRBD1,TRBJ2-2,TRBV10-3,.,TGTGCCATCAGTGAGGGAGGGACAGGGAGGAACACCGGGGAGCTGTTTTTT,CAISEGGTGRNTGELFF
TRBD2,TRBJ2-5,TRBV7-2,.,TGTGCCAGCAGCTCTCCGGGACTAGCGGCCCAAGAGACCCAGTACTTC,CASSSPGLAAQETQYF
TRBD2,TRBJ2-7,TRBV5-1,few,TGCGCCAGCAGCCCATCTAGCGGGGGGGCCTACGAGCAGTACTTC,CASSPSSGGAYEQYF
.,TRBJ2-7,TRBV6-6,.,TGTGCCAGCAATGAATACGGGAGTTCCTACGAGCAGTACTTC,CASNEYGSSYEQYF
.,TRBJ1-6,TRBV5-4,.,TGTGCCAGCAGCGTGCGGGACGGTAATTCACCCCTCCACTTT,CASSVRDGNSPLHF
TRBD1,TRBJ2-3,TRBV5-6,.,TGTGCCAGCAGCTTGTTCGGGACAGACACAGATACGCAGTATTTT,CASSLFGTDTDTQYF
TRBD2,TRBJ2-5,TRBV2,.,TGTGCCAGCGGGAGGGATATGAGCGGGAGCTCAGAGACCCAGTACTTC,CASGRDMSGSSETQYF